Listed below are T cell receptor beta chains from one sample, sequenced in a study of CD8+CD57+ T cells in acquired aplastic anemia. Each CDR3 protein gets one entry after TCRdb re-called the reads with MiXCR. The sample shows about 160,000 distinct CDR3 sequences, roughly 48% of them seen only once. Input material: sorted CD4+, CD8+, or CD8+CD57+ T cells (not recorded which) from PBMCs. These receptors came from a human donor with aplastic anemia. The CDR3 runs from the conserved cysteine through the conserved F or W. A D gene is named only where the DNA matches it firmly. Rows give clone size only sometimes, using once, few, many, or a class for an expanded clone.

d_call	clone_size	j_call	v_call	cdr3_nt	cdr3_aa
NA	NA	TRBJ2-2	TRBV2	TGTGCCAGCAGGGCCGGGACATACGGCGGGGAGCTGTTTTTT	CASRAGTYGGELFF
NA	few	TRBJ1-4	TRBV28	TGTGCCAGCAGTAGAGAAAAACTGTTTTTT	CASSREKLFF
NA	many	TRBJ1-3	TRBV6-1	TGTGCCAGCAGTGAGGGACACTCAACCTCTGGAAACACCATATATTTT	CASSEGHSTSGNTIYF
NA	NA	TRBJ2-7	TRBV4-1	TGCGCCAGCAGCCAAGCGGGCGAGCAGTACTTC	CASSQAGEQYF
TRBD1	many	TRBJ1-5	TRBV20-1	TGCAGTGCTAGAGATAGGAGATCAGGACAGGTCGTTTATCAGCCCCAGCATTTT	CSARDRRSGQVVYQPQHF
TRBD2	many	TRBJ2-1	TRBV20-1	TGCAGTGCTAGGGTCTTCGGCCTAGCGGGGGGGCGATCTATCAATGAGCAGTTCTTC	CSARVFGLAGGRSINEQFF
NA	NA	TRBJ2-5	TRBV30	TGTGCCTGGTCTACTGGACTCCGCGGGACCCAGTACTTC	CAWSTGLRGTQYF
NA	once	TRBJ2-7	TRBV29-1	TGCAGCGTTCTTGTTAGGGGATACCCCTACGAGCAGTACTTC	CSVLVRGYPYEQYF
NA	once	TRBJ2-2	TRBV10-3	TGTGCCATCAGTGAAGGATTGAACACCGGGGAGCTGTTTTTT	CAISEGLNTGELFF
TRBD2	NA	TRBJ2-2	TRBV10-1	TGCGCCAGCTCGCGCGGGAGCCCTCGCCTGGAGCTGTTTTTT	CASSRGSPRLELFF
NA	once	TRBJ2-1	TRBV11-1	TGTGCCAGCAGCTCCATGTCCACGTTTGCCTACAATGAGCAGTTCTTC	CASSSMSTFAYNEQFF
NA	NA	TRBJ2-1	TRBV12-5	TGTGCTAGTGGTCCCGGACCTAAGAAAGCGAGTGAGCAGTTCTTC	CASGPGPKKASEQFF
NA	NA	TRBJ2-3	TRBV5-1	TGCGCCAGCAGCCACCTGATTAGCACAGATACGCAGTATTTT	CASSHLISTDTQYF
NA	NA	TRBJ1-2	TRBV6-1	TGTGCCAGCAGCATAGGGGGGGGGCTTTCTGGCTACACCTTC	CASSIGGGLSGYTF